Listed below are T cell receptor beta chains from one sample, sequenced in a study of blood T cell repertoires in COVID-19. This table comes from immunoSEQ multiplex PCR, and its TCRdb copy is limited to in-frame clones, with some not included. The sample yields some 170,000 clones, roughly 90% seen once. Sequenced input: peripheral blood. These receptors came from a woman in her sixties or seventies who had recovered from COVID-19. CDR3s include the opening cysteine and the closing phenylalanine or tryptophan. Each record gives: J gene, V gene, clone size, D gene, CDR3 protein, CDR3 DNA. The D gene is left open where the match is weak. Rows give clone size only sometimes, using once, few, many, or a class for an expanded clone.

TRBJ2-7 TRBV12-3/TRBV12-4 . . CASSLRDGGKQYF TGTGCCAGCAGTTTACGGGACGGAGGGAAGCAGTACTTC
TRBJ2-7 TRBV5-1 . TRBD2 CASSLEGLRFEQYF TGCGCCAGCAGCTTGGAGGGACTACGGTTCGAGCAGTACTTC
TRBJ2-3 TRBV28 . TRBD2 CASSTSGTDTQYF TGTGCCAGCTCCACTAGCGGCACAGATACGCAGTATTTT
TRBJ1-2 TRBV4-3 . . CASSQAGDYGYTF TGCGCCAGCAGCCAAGCCGGGGACTATGGCTACACCTTC
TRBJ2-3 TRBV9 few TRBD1 CASSVRSGQGGSTDTQYF TGTGCCAGCAGCGTGCGCTCCGGACAGGGTGGGAGCACAGATACGCAGTATTTT
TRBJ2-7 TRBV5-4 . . CASSTSGANYEQYF TGTGCCAGCAGCACTTCAGGGGCCAACTACGAGCAGTACTTC
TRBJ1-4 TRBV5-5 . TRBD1 CASSFRTGLMANEKLFF TGTGCCAGCAGCTTTCGGACAGGGCTTATGGCTAATGAAAAACTGTTTTTT
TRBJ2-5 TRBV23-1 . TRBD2 CASIRGGELGQETQYF TGCGCCAGCATTCGGGGAGGGGAATTGGGCCAAGAGACCCAGTACTTC
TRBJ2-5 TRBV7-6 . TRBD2 CASSLEGEGETQYF TGTGCCAGCAGCTTAGAAGGGGAGGGTGAGACCCAGTACTTC
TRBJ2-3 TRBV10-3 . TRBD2 CAISGVAGDADTQYF TGTGCCATCAGTGGGGTAGCGGGGGACGCAGATACGCAGTATTTT
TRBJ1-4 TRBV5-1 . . CASSLQDSSNEKLFF TGCGCCAGCAGCTTACAAGACAGTTCTAATGAAAAACTGTTTTTT
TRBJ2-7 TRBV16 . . CASSPRQASSYEQYF TGTGCCAGCAGCCCACGGCAGGCCAGCTCCTACGAGCAGTACTTC
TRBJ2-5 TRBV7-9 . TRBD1 CASSYNRGQETQYF TGTGCCAGCAGCTACAACAGGGGGCAAGAGACCCAGTACTTC
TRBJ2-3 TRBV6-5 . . CASRRVTGTDTQYF TGTGCCAGCAGACGGGTGACGGGCACAGATACGCAGTATTTT